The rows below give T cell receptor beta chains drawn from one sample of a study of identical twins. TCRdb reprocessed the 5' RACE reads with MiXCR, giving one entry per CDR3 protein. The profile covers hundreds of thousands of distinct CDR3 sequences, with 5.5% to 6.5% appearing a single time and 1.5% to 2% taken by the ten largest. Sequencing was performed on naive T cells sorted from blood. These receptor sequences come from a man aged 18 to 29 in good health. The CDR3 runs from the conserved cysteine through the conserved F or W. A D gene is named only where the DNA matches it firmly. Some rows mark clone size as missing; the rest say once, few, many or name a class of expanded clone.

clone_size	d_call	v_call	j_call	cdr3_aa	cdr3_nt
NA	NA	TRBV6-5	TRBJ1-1	CASSYSTNANTEAFF	TGTGCCAGCAGTTACTCGACTAACGCCAACACTGAAGCTTTCTTT
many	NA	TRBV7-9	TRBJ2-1	CASSLGTHDTGEQFF	TGTGCCAGCAGCTTAGGGACCCACGACACCGGTGAGCAGTTCTTC
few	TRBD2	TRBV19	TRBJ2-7	CASSIVGLVSDEQYF	TGTGCCAGTAGTATTGTGGGACTAGTCTCTGACGAGCAGTACTTC
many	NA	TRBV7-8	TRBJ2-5	CASSSTTSTQYF	TGTGCCAGCAGCAGTACGACGTCAACCCAGTACTTC
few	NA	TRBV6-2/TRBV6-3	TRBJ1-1	CASTTGRNTEAFF	TGTGCCAGCACCACGGGGCGGAACACTGAAGCTTTCTTT
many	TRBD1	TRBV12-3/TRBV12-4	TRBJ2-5	CASRMTGEETQYF	TGTGCCAGCAGAATGACAGGGGAAGAGACCCAGTACTTC
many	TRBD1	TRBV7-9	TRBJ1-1	CASSLGTGGLNTEAFF	TGTGCCAGCAGCTTAGGGACAGGGGGCCTGAACACTGAAGCTTTCTTT
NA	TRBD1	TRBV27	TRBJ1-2	CASRSFLSRDRVAYGYTF	TGTGCCAGCAGAAGCTTCCTGTCCCGGGACAGGGTAGCTTATGGCTACACCTTC
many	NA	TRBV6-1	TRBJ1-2	CASRQGGLGGYTF	TGTGCCAGCAGGCAGGGTGGATTAGGGGGCTACACCTTC
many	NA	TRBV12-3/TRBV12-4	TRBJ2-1	CASSFGGTPYNEQFF	TGTGCCAGCAGTTTCGGAGGGACCCCTTACAATGAGCAGTTCTTC
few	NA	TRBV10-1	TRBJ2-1	CASRTKQFF	TGCGCCAGCAGGACTAAGCAGTTCTTC
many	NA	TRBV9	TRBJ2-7	CASSVLPESYEQYF	TGTGCCAGCAGCGTGCTTCCCGAGTCCTACGAGCAGTACTTC
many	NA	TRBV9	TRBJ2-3	CASSARDTQYF	TGTGCCAGCAGCGCCCGAGATACGCAGTATTTT
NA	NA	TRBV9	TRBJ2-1	CASSVATMDEQFF	TGTGCCAGCAGCGTAGCTACTATGGATGAGCAGTTCTTC
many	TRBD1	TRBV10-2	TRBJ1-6	CASTRDSRLHF	TGCGCCAGCACCAGGGACAGCCGCCTCCACTTT
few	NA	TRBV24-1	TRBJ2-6	CAKGLARSGANVLTF	TGTGCCAAAGGACTGGCTCGCTCTGGGGCCAACGTCCTGACTTTC
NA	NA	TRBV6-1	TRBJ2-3	CASSGGPVRVTQYF	TGTGCCAGCAGTGGGGGGCCCGTGAGGGTAACGCAGTATTTT
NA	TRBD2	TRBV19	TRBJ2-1	CASSIFSGSVDEQFF	TGTGCCAGTAGTATTTTTAGCGGGAGTGTTGATGAGCAGTTCTTC
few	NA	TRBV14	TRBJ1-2	CASSQGLTPNYGYTF	TGTGCCAGCAGCCAAGGACTGACCCCTAACTATGGCTACACCTTC
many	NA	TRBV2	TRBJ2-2	CASGAGVGGELFF	TGTGCCAGCGGGGCAGGCGTAGGCGGGGAGCTGTTTTTT
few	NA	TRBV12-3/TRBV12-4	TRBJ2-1	CASSPSWGEQFF	TGTGCCAGCAGCCCTTCATGGGGGGAGCAGTTCTTC
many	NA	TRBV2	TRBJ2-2	CASFGPTGELFF	TGTGCCAGCTTCGGTCCCACCGGGGAGCTGTTTTTT
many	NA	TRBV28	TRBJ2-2	CASSLGRELFF	TGTGCCAGCAGTTTAGGCAGGGAGCTGTTTTTT
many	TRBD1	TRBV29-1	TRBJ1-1	CSVGRDRGSTEAFF	TGCAGCGTTGGGAGAGACAGGGGAAGCACTGAAGCTTTCTTT
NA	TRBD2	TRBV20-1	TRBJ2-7	CSATLAGVNYEQYF	TGCAGTGCCACTCTAGCGGGAGTAAACTACGAGCAGTACTTC
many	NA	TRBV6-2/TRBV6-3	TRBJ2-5	CASGIPDSNGLTQYF	TGTGCCAGCGGTATACCGGACAGCAATGGGTTGACCCAGTACTTC
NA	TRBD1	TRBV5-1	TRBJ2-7	CASSRARDRVSHEQYF	TGCGCCAGCAGCCGAGCCCGGGACAGGGTTTCCCACGAGCAGTACTTC
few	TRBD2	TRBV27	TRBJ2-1	CASSLSGRGNEQFF	TGTGCCAGCAGTCTAAGCGGGAGAGGAAATGAGCAGTTCTTC
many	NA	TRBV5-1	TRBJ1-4	CASSPGGEKLFF	TGCGCCAGCAGCCCGGGTGGTGAAAAACTGTTTTTT
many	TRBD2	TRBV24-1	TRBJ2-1	CATSDPTSGRGNEQFF	TGTGCCACCAGTGACCCTACTAGCGGGAGAGGCAATGAGCAGTTCTTC
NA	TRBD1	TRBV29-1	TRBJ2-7	CSVATGAAYEQYF	TGCAGCGTCGCCACAGGGGCCGCCTACGAGCAGTACTTC
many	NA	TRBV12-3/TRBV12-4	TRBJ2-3	CASSLWGTSTDTQYF	TGTGCCAGCAGTTTATGGGGAACTAGCACAGATACGCAGTATTTT
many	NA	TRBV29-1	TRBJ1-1	CSVEASFAFF	TGCAGCGTTGAAGCCTCTTTTGCTTTCTTT
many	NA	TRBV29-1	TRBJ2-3	CSVLETWENTQYF	TGCAGCGTCCTAGAGACTTGGGAAAATACGCAGTATTTT
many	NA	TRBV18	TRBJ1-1	CASSPLLQGAATEAFF	TGTGCCAGCTCACCACTCTTACAAGGGGCGGCCACTGAAGCTTTCTTT
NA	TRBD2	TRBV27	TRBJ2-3	CASSSLAGVLGTDTQYF	TGTGCCAGCAGTTCACTAGCGGGAGTATTAGGCACAGATACGCAGTATTTT
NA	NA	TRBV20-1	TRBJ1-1	CSAKVHTEAFF	TGCAGTGCTAAGGTGCACACTGAAGCTTTCTTT